This TCR beta chain was recorded in a study of human T cells and chemical hapten exposure. Study-level results: There was alopecia in the donors, so their immune response may differ from that of healthy people. Against controls, expanded TCRs gave rise to significantly more large CDR3 similarity clusters.

Specified time point: patch test 2, 6 weeks after DPC sensitization. Indicated treatment: therapeutic diphenylcyclopropenone sensitization with weekly scalp DPC. TCRdb re-called the RACE reads through MiXCR, storing one row per CDR3 protein. The data show tens of thousands of distinct CDR3 sequences, 8.5% seen once. This clonotype was observed at least ten times. Its antigen remains unknown. The CDR3 runs to 15 residues. In germline, CDR1 is LNHNV, CDR2 YYDKDF (reference sequence). Trimming removed 2 bases from V and 6 bases from J; junction bases left unmatched: 7. Sequenced here: whole blood, sampled in connection with sensitization to the hapten diphenylcyclopropenone (DPC). The clonotype originates from a woman aged 45-65 years with alopecia areata. Some clones in this sample may be carry-over from other donors' samples. This chain connects TRBV15 to TRBJ1-5, with 7 bases identical to TRBD1. The CDR3 region is CATSRTGQGGQPQHF. The CDR3 region has the DNA TGTGCCACCAGCAGAACCGGGCAGGGGGGTCAGCCCCAGCATTTT.